In this sample, the clone carrying this T cell receptor (beta chain) turned up a few times. Its antigen is currently unknown. Its ends do not fully match the called genes, so a read error is possible. The germline V gene encodes CDR1 SGHRS and CDR2 YFSETQ. This CDR3 spans 18 amino acids. Time point described: patch test 3, about 24 weeks after DPC sensitization. Specified treatment: therapeutic diphenylcyclopropenone sensitization with weekly scalp DPC. The entry originates in a study of human T cells and chemical hapten exposure. In the study overall: Each patch test put 0.01% DPC on the upper back, and results were read at 6 days. The patient population, which was mostly female, had alopecia areata, totalis or universalis.

Study-level results: Expanded TCRs made up significantly more big CDR3 similarity clusters than controls did.

TCRdb reprocessed the RACE reads with MiXCR, giving one entry per CDR3 protein. This table holds 95,000 to 150,000 distinct CDR3 sequences, approximately 10% found once. The sequence was collected from a woman in her forties or fifties with alopecia areata. Some clones in this sample may be carry-over from other donors' samples. Specimen: whole blood, collected in connection with sensitization to the hapten diphenylcyclopropenone (DPC). V usage is TRBV5-1 and J usage is TRBJ2-7, with D maybe TRBD2 (7 bases). The DNA for the CDR3 is TGCGCCAGCAGCTTGCGGGGGGCAACGGGCCTGAGGTCGTACGGGCAGTACTTC. This translates into CASSLRGATGLRSYGQYF.